The 4 T cell receptor beta chains below were found in one sample sequenced in a study of T cells after yellow fever vaccination. TCRdb re-called the 5' RACE reads through MiXCR, storing one row per CDR3 protein. This table holds 500,000 to 650,000 distinct CDR3 sequences, roughly a sixth found once. The sample consisted of PBMCs, taken about 5 days after the first yellow fever vaccination. The receptors here all came from a man in his late teens or twenties who received the YFV17D yellow fever vaccine.

The rearrangement uses TRBV20-1 and TRBJ1-3; D unclear. Per the germline V gene, CDR1 is DFQATT and CDR2 is SNEGSKA (reference sequence). V was cut by 6 bases and J by 4 bases, with 7 bases left in between. The CDR3 extends over 11 amino acids. The CDR3 region has the DNA TGCAGTGCACGCGGGGGAAACACCATATATTTT. Translated: CSARGGNTIYF.

This clonotype was recorded only once. The V gene is TRBV7-3, the J gene TRBJ2-3; TRBD2 matches 11 bases. Germline CDR1 reads SGHTA; CDR2 reads FQGTGA. The CDR3 has 16 residues. The trim removed 5 bases at V and 6 bases at J, leaving 10 bases unmatched. The DNA for the CDR3 is TGTGCCAGCAGCCCAGTAGCGGGGGGGCCGGCCGATACGCAGTATTTT. This encodes CASSPVAGGPADTQYF.

This sequence joins TRBV6-5 and TRBJ2-2; 9 nucleotides agree with TRBD1. V shed 5 bases, J shed 1 base, and the junction held 5 bases outside the gene matches. Germline assignment: CDR1 MNHEY and CDR2 SVGAGI. This CDR3 has 16 amino acids. The CDR3 DNA reads as TGTGCCAGCAGTCACCGGGACAGGGTGAACACCGGGGAGCTGTTTTTT. Its translation: CASSHRDRVNTGELFF.

The CDR3 sequence is CASSFHSGQETQYF. The CDR3 DNA is TGTGCCAGCAGCTTTCATAGCGGCCAAGAGACCCAGTACTTC. The chain has TRBV7-2 and TRBJ2-5, with TRBD2 as a possible D gene (6 bases). With 3 bases removed from V and 1 base from J, the gap between germline ends came to 9 bases. Germline loops: CDR1 SGHTA, CDR2 FQGNSA. The CDR3 loop spans 14 amino acids.